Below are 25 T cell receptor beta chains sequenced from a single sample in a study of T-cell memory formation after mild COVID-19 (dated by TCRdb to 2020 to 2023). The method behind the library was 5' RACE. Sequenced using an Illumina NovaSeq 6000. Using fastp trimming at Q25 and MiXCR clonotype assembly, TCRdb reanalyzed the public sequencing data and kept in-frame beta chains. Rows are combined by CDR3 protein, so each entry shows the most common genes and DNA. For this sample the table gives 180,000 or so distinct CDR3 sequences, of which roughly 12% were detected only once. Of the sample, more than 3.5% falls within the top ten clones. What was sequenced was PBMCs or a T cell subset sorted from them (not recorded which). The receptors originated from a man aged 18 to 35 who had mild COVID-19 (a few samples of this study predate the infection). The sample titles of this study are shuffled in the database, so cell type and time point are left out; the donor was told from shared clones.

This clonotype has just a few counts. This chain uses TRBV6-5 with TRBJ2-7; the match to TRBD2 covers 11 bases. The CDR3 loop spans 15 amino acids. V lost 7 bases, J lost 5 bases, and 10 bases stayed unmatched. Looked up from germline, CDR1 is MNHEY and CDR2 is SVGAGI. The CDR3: CASTSTSGAHDEQYF. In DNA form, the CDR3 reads TGTGCCAGCACCTCGACTAGCGGGGCCCATGACGAGCAGTACTTC.

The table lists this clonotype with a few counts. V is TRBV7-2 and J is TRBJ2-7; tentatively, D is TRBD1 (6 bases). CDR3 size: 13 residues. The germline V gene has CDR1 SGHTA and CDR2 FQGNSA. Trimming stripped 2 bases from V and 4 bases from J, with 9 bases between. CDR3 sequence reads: CASSLWQGYEQYV. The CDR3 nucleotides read TGTGCCAGCAGCTTATGGCAGGGGTACGAGCAGTACGTC.

As DNA, the CDR3 is TGTGCCAGCTCACCAGGACAGGACTTCTATGGCTACACCTTC. It yields the protein CASSPGQDFYGYTF. The chain recombines TRBV18 with TRBJ1-2; 7 positions match TRBD1. This CDR3 spans 14 amino acids. Germline loops: CDR1 KGHSH, CDR2 LQKENI. V trimming: 2 bases; J trimming: 4 bases; junction bases outside the gene matches: 4. Together with reference TRBV18 and TRBJ1-2, the CDR3 gives the full variable domain: NAGVMQNPRHLVRRRGQEARLRCSPMKGHSHVYWYRQLPEEGLKFMVYLQKENIIDESGMPKERFSAEFPKEGPSILRIQQVVRGDSAAYFCASSPGQDFYGYTFGSGTRLTVV.

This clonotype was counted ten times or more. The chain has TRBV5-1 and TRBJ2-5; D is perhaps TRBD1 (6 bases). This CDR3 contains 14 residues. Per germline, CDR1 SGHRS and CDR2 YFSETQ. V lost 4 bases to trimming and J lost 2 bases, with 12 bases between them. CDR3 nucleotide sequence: TGCGCCAGCAGCACCGGGACACATCAAGAGACCCAGTACTTC. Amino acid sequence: CASSTGTHQETQYF.

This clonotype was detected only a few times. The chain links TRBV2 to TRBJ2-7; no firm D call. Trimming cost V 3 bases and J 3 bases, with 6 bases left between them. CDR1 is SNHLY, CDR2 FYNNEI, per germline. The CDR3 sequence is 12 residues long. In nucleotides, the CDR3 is TGTGCCAGCAGTGACACCTTCTACGAGCAGTACGTC. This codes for CASSDTFYEQYV.

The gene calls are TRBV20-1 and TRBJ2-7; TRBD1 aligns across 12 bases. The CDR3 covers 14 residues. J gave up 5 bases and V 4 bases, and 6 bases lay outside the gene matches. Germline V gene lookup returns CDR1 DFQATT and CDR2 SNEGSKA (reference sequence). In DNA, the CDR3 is TGCAGTGCTAACCTGGGGACAGGGGGCAACGAGCAGTACTTC. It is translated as CSANLGTGGNEQYF.

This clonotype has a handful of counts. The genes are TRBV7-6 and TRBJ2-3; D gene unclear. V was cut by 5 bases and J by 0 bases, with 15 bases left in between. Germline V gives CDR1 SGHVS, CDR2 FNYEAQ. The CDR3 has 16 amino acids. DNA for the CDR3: TGTGCCAGCAGCCCCCTCCGGCAGAGTAGCACAGATACGCAGTATTTT. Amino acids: CASSPLRQSSTDTQYF.

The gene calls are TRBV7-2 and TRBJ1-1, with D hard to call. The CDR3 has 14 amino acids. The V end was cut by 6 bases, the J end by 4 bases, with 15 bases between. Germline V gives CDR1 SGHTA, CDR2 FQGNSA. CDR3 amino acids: CASSPPGQSTEAFF. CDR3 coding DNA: TGTGCCAGCAGTCCCCCTGGGCAGAGCACTGAAGCTTTCTTT.

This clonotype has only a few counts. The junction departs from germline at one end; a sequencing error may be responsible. The CDR3 protein is CASTLVPNYNEQFF. The CDR3 nucleotides are TGCGCCAGCACCTTGGTCCCTAACTACAATGAGCAGTTCTTC. This chain uses TRBV5-1 with TRBJ2-1, with unresolved D. The germline CDR1 and CDR2 sequences are SGHRS and YFSETQ. The CDR3 is 14 residues long.

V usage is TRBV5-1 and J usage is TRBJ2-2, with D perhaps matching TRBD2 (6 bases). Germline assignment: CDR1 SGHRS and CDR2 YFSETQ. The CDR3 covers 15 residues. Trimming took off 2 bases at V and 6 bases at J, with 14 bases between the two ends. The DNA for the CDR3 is TGCGCCAGCAGCTTTGCGGGGAATGGGGCCGGGGAGCTGTTTTTT. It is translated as CASSFAGNGAGELFF.

CDR3 sequence reads: CSVGPDREETQYF. In nucleotides, the CDR3 is TGCAGCGTTGGGCCGGACAGGGAAGAGACCCAGTACTTC. The chain recombines TRBV29-1 with TRBJ2-5; TRBD1 aligns across 8 bases. V was pared by 4 bases and J by 3 bases, with 4 bases of the junction left unmatched. CDR3 length equals 13 residues. CDR1 is SQVTM and CDR2 is ANQGSEA in the germline V gene.

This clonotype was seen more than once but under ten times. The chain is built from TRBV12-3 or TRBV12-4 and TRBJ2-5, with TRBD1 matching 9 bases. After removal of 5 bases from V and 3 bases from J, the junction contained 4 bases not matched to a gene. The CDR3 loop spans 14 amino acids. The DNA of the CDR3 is TGTGCCAGCAGTCCGCGGACAGGGGAAGAGACCCAGTACTTC. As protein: CASSPRTGEETQYF.

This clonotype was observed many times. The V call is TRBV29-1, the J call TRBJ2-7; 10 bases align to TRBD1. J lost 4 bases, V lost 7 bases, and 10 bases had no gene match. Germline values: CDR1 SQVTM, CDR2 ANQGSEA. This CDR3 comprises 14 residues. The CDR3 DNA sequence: TGCAGCGCTACCCGGGGGACAGGGGCGTACGAGCAGTACTTC. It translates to CSATRGTGAYEQYF.

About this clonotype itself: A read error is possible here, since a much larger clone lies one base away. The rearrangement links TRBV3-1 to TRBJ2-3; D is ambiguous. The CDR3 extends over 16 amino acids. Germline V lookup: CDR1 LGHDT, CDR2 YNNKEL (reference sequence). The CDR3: CASSPTWTVSTDTKYF. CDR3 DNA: TGTGCCAGCAGCCCTACCTGGACGGTGAGCACAGATACGAAGTATTTT.

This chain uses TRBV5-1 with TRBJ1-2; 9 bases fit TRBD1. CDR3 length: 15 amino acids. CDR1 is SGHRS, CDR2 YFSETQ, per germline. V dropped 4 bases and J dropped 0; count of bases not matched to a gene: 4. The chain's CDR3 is CASSQDRGANYGYTF. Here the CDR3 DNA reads TGCGCCAGCAGCCAGGACAGGGGAGCTAACTATGGCTACACCTTC.

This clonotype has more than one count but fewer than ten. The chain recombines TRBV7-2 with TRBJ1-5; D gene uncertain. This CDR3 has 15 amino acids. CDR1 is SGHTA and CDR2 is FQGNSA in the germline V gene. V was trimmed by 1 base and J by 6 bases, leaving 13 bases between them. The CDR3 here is CASSLGGGMSQPQHF. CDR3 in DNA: TGTGCCAGCAGCTTAGGGGGAGGGATGAGTCAGCCCCAGCATTTT.

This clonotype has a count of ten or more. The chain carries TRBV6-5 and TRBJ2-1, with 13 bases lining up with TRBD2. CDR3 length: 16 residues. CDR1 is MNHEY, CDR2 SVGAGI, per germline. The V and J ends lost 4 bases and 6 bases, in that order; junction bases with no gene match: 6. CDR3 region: CASSSDTSGGVNEQFF. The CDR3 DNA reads TGTGCCAGCAGTTCCGATACTAGCGGGGGGGTCAATGAGCAGTTCTTC.

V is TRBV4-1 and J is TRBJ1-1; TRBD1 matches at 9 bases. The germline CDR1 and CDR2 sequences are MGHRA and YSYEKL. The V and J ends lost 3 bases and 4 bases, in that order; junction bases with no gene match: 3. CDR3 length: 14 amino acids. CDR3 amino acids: CASSQGQGITEAFF. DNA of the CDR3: TGCGCCAGCAGCCAGGGACAGGGAATCACTGAAGCTTTCTTT.

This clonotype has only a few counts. CDR3 protein: CASSLSQDALALNTEAFF. As DNA, the CDR3 is TGCGCCAGCAGCCTATCACAGGACGCACTGGCCTTGAACACTGAAGCTTTCTTT. The rearrangement links TRBV5-1 to TRBJ1-1; D perhaps matches TRBD1 (5 bases). V lost 4 bases and J lost 0, with 22 bases in between. The germline V gene encodes CDR1 SGHRS and CDR2 YFSETQ. The CDR3 has 18 residues.

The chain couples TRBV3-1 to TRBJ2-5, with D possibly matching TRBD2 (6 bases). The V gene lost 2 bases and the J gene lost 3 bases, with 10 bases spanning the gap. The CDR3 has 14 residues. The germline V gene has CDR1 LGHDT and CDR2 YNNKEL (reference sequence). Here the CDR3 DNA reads TGTGCCAGCAGCCAAAATAGCGGCGAAGAGACCCAGTACTTC. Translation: CASSQNSGEETQYF.

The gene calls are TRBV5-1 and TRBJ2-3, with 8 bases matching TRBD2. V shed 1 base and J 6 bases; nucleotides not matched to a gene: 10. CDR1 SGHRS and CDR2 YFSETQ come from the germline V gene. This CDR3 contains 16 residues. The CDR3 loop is CASSLLAGTTVDTQYF. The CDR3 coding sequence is TGCGCCAGCAGCTTGTTAGCGGGGACGACCGTGGATACGCAGTATTTT.

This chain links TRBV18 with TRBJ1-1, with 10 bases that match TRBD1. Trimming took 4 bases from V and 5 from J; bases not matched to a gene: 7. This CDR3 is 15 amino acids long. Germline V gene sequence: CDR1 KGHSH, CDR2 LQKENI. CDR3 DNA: TGTGCCAGCTCACTTCGGACAGGGGGTTGGACTGAAGCTTTCTTT. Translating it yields CASSLRTGGWTEAFF.

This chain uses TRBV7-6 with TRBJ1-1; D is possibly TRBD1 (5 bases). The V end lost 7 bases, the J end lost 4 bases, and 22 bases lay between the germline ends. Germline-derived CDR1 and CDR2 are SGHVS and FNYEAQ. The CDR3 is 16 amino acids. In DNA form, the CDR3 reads TGTGCCAGCACCGAAGGGGTTGGCAGGCCGAGCACTGAAGCTTTCTTT. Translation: CASTEGVGRPSTEAFF.

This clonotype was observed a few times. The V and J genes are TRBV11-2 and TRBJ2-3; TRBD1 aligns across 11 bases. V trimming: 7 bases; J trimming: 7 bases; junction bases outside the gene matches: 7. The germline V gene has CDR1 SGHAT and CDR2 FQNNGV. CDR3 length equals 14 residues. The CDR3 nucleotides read TGTGCCAGCACGTTGGACAGGGGGCTACATACGCAGTATTTT. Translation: CASTLDRGLHTQYF.

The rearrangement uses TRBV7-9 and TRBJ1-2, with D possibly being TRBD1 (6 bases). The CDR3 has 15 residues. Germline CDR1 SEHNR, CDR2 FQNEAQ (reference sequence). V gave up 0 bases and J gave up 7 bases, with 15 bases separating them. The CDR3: CASSLAGAGLSGYTF. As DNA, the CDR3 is TGTGCCAGCAGCTTAGCGGGGGCCGGGCTCTCTGGCTACACCTTC.